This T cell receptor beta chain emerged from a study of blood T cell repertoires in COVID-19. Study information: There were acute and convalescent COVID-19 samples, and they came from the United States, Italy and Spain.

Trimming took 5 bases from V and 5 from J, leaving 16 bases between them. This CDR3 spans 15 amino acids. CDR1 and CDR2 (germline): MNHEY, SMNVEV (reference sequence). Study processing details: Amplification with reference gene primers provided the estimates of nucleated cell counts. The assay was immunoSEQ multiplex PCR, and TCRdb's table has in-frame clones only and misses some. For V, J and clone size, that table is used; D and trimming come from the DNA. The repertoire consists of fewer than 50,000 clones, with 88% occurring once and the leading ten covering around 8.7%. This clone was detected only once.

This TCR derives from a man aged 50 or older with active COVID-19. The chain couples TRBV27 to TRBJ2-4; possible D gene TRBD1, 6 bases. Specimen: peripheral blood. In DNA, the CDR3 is TGTGCCAGCAGTCCAAACAGGGTGGGAGAAAACATTCAGTACTTC. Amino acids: CASSPNRVGENIQYF.